A single sample gave rise to the 25 T cell receptor beta chains below, sequenced in a study of T cells after yellow fever vaccination. TCRdb analysed the 5' RACE reads with MiXCR anew, one entry per CDR3 protein. The sample lists a few hundred thousand distinct CDR3 sequences; less than 8.5% were seen once. The sample was CD4+ T cells sorted from PBMCs, taken 15 days after the yellow fever booster vaccination. All receptors come from a man aged 25-40 years who received the YFV17D yellow fever vaccine.

This clonotype turned up a few times. This chain links TRBV20-1 with TRBJ1-5; the D is unclear. The CDR3 covers 15 residues. The V end lost 3 bases, the J end lost 0 bases, and 12 bases lay between the germline ends. CDR1 DFQATT and CDR2 SNEGSKA come from the germline V gene (reference sequence). The CDR3 is CSASRQSDSNQPQHF. CDR3 nucleotide sequence: TGCAGTGCTAGTAGGCAATCAGATAGCAATCAGCCCCAGCATTTT.

This clonotype was counted a few times. This chain links TRBV20-1 with TRBJ2-1, with TRBD1 matching over 7 bases. V was clipped by 5 bases and J by 10 bases; unmatched bases: 8. Germline CDR1 is DFQATT and CDR2 is SNEGSKA (reference sequence). The CDR3 totals 12 residues. CDR3 DNA sequence: TGCAGTGCTGATGACAGGGACCAGGAGCAGTTCTTC. Its translation is CSADDRDQEQFF.

This clonotype showed up many times. The chain employs TRBV20-1 and TRBJ1-3; TRBD1 is a possible D gene (6 bases). V lost 2 bases and J lost 0, with 8 bases in between. Per the germline V gene, CDR1 is DFQATT and CDR2 is SNEGSKA (reference sequence). This CDR3 region has 14 residues. CDR3 sequence: CSARPGASGNTIYF. The CDR3 nucleotides are TGCAGTGCTAGACCAGGGGCCTCTGGAAACACCATATATTTT.

This clonotype was detected a few times. This sequence joins TRBV5-4 and TRBJ1-1, with unresolved D. Deletions cut 4 bases from V and 4 bases from J, with 14 bases between. CDR1 is SGHNT and CDR2 is YYREEE in the germline V gene (reference sequence). There are 14 residues in the CDR3. This CDR3 is CASSPPEESTEAFF. In DNA, the CDR3 is TGTGCCAGCAGCCCCCCGGAGGAATCCACTGAAGCTTTCTTT.

The chain couples TRBV7-2 to TRBJ2-2; unclear D gene. V lost 2 bases and J 13 bases, leaving 17 bases between the germline ends. Germline loops: CDR1 SGHTA, CDR2 FQGNSA. This CDR3 has 14 residues. This chain's CDR3 is CASSLFRGEGGLFF. For the CDR3, the DNA is TGTGCCAGCAGCTTATTCCGAGGAGAAGGCGGGCTGTTTTTT.

The V call is TRBV23-1, the J call TRBJ1-5; D is undetermined. TRBV23-1 is annotated as an ORF whose role is uncertain. V was shortened by 1 base and J by 3 bases, with 19 bases between the two germline ends. The CDR3 extends over 18 amino acids. The CDR3 DNA reads as TGCGCCAGCAGTCAATGCTGGTTGCGGGGAAGTGACAATCAGCCCCAGCATTTT. This gives the protein CASSQCWLRGSDNQPQHF.

This clonotype was seen ten or more times. The chain carries TRBV5-1 and TRBJ2-5, with D perhaps matching TRBD1 or TRBD2 (7 bases each). The CDR3 has 16 amino acids. The germline V and J ends were trimmed by 4 bases and 4 bases, with 20 bases remaining between them. CDR1 is SGHRS and CDR2 is YFSETQ in the germline V gene. The CDR3 coding sequence is TGCGCCAGCAGCACGAACCCCCAGGGGGGGCGAGAGACCCAGTACTTC. Translated: CASSTNPQGGRETQYF.

Written as DNA, the CDR3 is TGCGCCAGCAGCTGGGGGACTAGCGCGGGAAAAGAGACCCAGTACTTC. As protein: CASSWGTSAGKETQYF. V gene TRBV5-1 combines with J gene TRBJ2-5; 10 nucleotides agree with TRBD2. V was clipped by 3 bases and J by 3 bases; unmatched bases: 8. The CDR3 consists of 16 residues. Germline loops: CDR1 SGHRS, CDR2 YFSETQ.

Only a few counts were recorded for this clonotype. The rearrangement links TRBV12-3 or TRBV12-4 to TRBJ2-5, with TRBD2 identical over 7 bases. The V gene end was trimmed by 5 bases and the J gene end by 3 bases; junction bases not matched to a gene: 12. CDR3 length: 16 amino acids. CDR3 sequence: CASSTKRSGAKETQYF. The CDR3 nucleotides are TGTGCCAGCAGTACCAAGAGAAGCGGGGCCAAAGAGACCCAGTACTTC.

This clonotype was counted at least ten times. This chain joins TRBV12-3 or TRBV12-4 and TRBJ2-1, with TRBD2 matching over 10 bases. This CDR3 has 15 residues. The junction had 7 bases not matched to a gene; V was cut back by 6 bases and J by 5 bases. CDR3 coding DNA: TGTGCCAGCAGCCCTAGCGGGAGTAAAAACAATGAGCAGTTCTTC. Amino acids: CASSPSGSKNNEQFF.

This clonotype was detected a few times. The chain employs TRBV15 and TRBJ2-7; 9 nucleotides match TRBD2. The CDR3 totals 15 residues. Germline CDR1 is LNHNV and CDR2 is YYDKDF (reference sequence). V shed 1 base, J shed 6 bases, and the junction held 7 bases outside the gene matches. The CDR3 sequence: CATSRGSSGSTEQYF. The CDR3 DNA reads as TGTGCCACCAGCAGAGGAAGTAGCGGGAGTACCGAGCAGTACTTC.

CDR3 sequence: CASSPLSTGVIDEQFF. Written as DNA, the CDR3 is TGTGCCAGCAGCCCTCTCTCGACAGGGGTTATAGATGAGCAGTTCTTC. The V call is TRBV12-3 or TRBV12-4, the J call TRBJ2-1; the match to TRBD1 covers 8 bases. Germline trimming cut 6 bases from V and 8 bases from J; bases unmatched to any gene: 15. The CDR3 runs to 16 residues.

This clonotype was observed at least ten times. The chain is built from TRBV6-5 and TRBJ2-5, with 10 bases matching TRBD2. The CDR3 covers 15 residues. The V gene end was trimmed by 6 bases and the J gene end by 5 bases; junction bases not matched to a gene: 9. Germline V gene data show CDR1 as MNHEY and CDR2 as SVGAGI. CDR3 protein: CASSLESSGRETQYF. The CDR3 DNA reads as TGTGCCAGCAGCCTCGAAAGTAGCGGGAGGGAGACCCAGTACTTC.

This clonotype was recorded at least ten times. The rearrangement uses TRBV4-3 and TRBJ2-3; D call uncertain. This CDR3 spans 16 amino acids. From germline, CDR1 is LGHNA and CDR2 YSLEER. The V end lost 1 base, the J end lost 2 bases, and 13 bases lay between the germline ends. Here the CDR3 reads CASSQVVSGPTDTQYF. The CDR3 coding sequence is TGCGCCAGCAGCCAAGTTGTGTCCGGGCCCACAGATACGCAGTATTTT.

This chain links TRBV11-3 with TRBJ2-1, with a possible D match to TRBD2 (6 bases). This CDR3 has 14 amino acids. Germline V CDR1 and CDR2: SGHNT, YENEEA. The germline V and J ends were trimmed by 4 bases and 3 bases, with 10 bases remaining between them. The CDR3 DNA is TGTGCCAGCAGCTCGTCGGGACTCTACAATGAGCAGTTCTTC. Translated: CASSSSGLYNEQFF.

This clonotype was seen a handful of times. V and J are TRBV25-1 and TRBJ2-1, with TRBD1 matching 9 bases. Germline V CDR1 and CDR2: MGHDK, SYGVNS. J was trimmed by 0 bases and V by 8 bases; bases with no gene match: 17. This CDR3 has 19 amino acids. The CDR3 reads CASGRQGVAVGRSYNEQFF. The CDR3 DNA reads TGTGCCAGCGGACGACAGGGGGTGGCCGTGGGCCGCTCCTACAATGAGCAGTTCTTC.

As regards this clonotype: A much larger clone lies one base from this, so it may be a read error. The chain is built from TRBV4-3 and TRBJ2-5; 13 positions match TRBD2. The CDR3 is 18 residues long. Germline-derived CDR1 and CDR2 are LGHNA and YSLEER. The J segment lost 10 bases and the V segment lost 1 base, leaving 15 bases of the junction unmatched. CDR3 nucleotides: TGCGCCAGCAGCCAAGTGGAACTAGCGGGAGGGCTGAGTGGTGTCCAGTACTTC. It is translated as CASSQVELAGGLSGVQYF.

The chain joins TRBV6-2 or TRBV6-3 to TRBJ2-3; 7 bases are a match to TRBD1. Looked up from germline, CDR1 is MNHEY and CDR2 is SVGEGT. J lost 5 bases, V lost 5 bases, and 10 bases had no gene match. The CDR3 has 15 residues. This chain's CDR3 is CASSLRQGLQDTQYF. The DNA of the CDR3 is TGTGCCAGCAGTCTGAGACAGGGATTGCAAGATACGCAGTATTTT.

This clonotype was seen ten or more times. The gene calls are TRBV14 and TRBJ2-3; D uncertain. The CDR3 contains 13 residues. The germline V and J ends were trimmed by 7 bases and 0 bases, with 8 bases remaining between them. Germline assignment: CDR1 SGHDN and CDR2 FVKESK. The CDR3 loop is CASNGFSTDTQYF. As DNA, the CDR3 is TGTGCCAGCAACGGCTTCAGCACAGATACGCAGTATTTT.

This clonotype appeared a few times. V gene TRBV12-3 or TRBV12-4 combines with J gene TRBJ2-4, with D unresolved. The CDR3 consists of 14 residues. Trimming left V 1 base short and J 0 bases short, with 4 bases between. The chain's CDR3 is CASSLGAAKNIQYF. The CDR3 region has the DNA TGTGCCAGCAGTTTAGGGGCAGCCAAAAACATTCAGTACTTC.

This chain joins TRBV5-5 and TRBJ2-3, with unresolved D. The CDR3 has 15 residues. Per germline, CDR1 SGHKS and CDR2 YYEKEE (reference sequence). The germline V and J ends were trimmed by 2 bases and 9 bases, with 19 bases remaining between them. CDR3 in amino acids: CASSFWNTLLGTQYF. The CDR3 DNA is TGTGCCAGCAGCTTTTGGAACACCCTCCTTGGGACGCAGTATTTT.

This clonotype came up many times. The rearrangement joins TRBV12-3 or TRBV12-4 to TRBJ2-5; perhaps TRBD2 as D (5 bases). This CDR3 comprises 15 residues. V lost 10 bases, J lost 2 bases, and 20 bases lay in between. CDR3 in amino acids: CATARWLRGQETQYF. CDR3 nucleotide sequence: TGTGCCACCGCCCGGTGGTTGAGAGGGCAAGAGACCCAGTACTTC.

This clonotype was seen a few times. In nucleotides, the CDR3 is TGTGCCAGCAGAGCACAGGGGGCAGGCCCCTACGAGCAGTACTTC. As protein: CASRAQGAGPYEQYF. The chain links TRBV6-4 to TRBJ2-7, with 9 bases fitting TRBD1. Germline CDR1 MRHNA, CDR2 SNTAGT. Losses at the gene ends were 6 bases for V and 2 bases for J; bases not matched to a gene: 8. CDR3 length: 15 amino acids.

J is TRBJ2-5 and V is TRBV11-1, with TRBD2 matching 7 bases. The V and J ends lost 5 bases and 2 bases, in that order; junction bases with no gene match: 5. Per the germline V gene, CDR1 is SGHAT and CDR2 is FQDESV (reference sequence). The CDR3 runs 14 residues. The CDR3 protein is CASSNWGGQETQYF. The CDR3 nucleotides read TGTGCCAGCAGCAATTGGGGGGGACAAGAGACCCAGTACTTC.

This clonotype was observed many times. The gene calls are TRBV9 and TRBJ2-7; 11 positions agree with TRBD2. V lost 4 bases and J lost 2; bases outside the gene matches: 8. The CDR3 length is 16 residues. CDR1 and CDR2 from the germline V gene are SGDLS and YYNGEE. The CDR3 nucleotides are TGTGCCAGCAGCCCCCGGCCTAGCGGGGGGACCTACGAGCAGTACTTC. It codes for CASSPRPSGGTYEQYF.